The 18 T cell receptor beta chains given below trace back to one sample, sequenced in a study of early stage breast cancer tumors. Sequencing was performed with immunoSEQ multiplex PCR; in TCRdb, only in-frame clones are kept and a portion is missing. The data hold roughly 60,000 clones, with around 80% observed a single time. The sequenced material came from blood. The receptors here all came from a young adult with breast cancer.

This chain links TRBV25-1 with TRBJ2-3, with 7 bases aligning to TRBD1. Germline CDR1 and CDR2: MGHDK and SYGVNS. Unmatched junction bases numbered 7, after V lost 4 bases and J lost 6 bases. The CDR3 has 14 amino acids. As DNA, the CDR3 is TGTGCCAGCAGTGCCACGACAGGGATGGATACGCAGTATTTT. Its translation: CASSATTGMDTQYF.

The rearrangement links TRBV19 to TRBJ2-1; 7 bases line up with TRBD2. The ends lost 3 bases at V and 6 bases at J; junction bases unmatched: 11. The germline V gene has CDR1 LNHDA and CDR2 SQIVND (reference sequence). The CDR3 contains 16 residues. The CDR3 sequence: CASSMPGGSRSNEQFF. CDR3 coding DNA: TGTGCCAGTAGTATGCCCGGCGGGAGCCGATCCAATGAGCAGTTCTTC. The full variable domain, in which reference TRBV19 and TRBJ2-1 provide the parts outside the CDR3, is DGGITQSPKYLFRKEGQNVTLSCEQNLNHDAMYWYRQDPGQGLRLIYYSQIVNDFQKGDIAEGYSVSREKKESFPLTVTSAQKNPTAFYLCASSMPGGSRSNEQFFGPGTRLTVL.

In its sample, this clone was seen a few times. V gene TRBV2 combines with J gene TRBJ2-2; 9 bases map to TRBD1. Germline V lookup: CDR1 SNHLY, CDR2 FYNNEI. The CDR3 runs to 14 residues. V dropped 6 bases and J dropped 4; count of bases not matched to a gene: 3. This CDR3 is CASRDRGSTGELFF. The CDR3 DNA follows: TGTGCCAGCAGGGACAGGGGATCCACCGGGGAGCTGTTTTTT.

This clone showed up just a few times. The gene calls are TRBV30 and TRBJ2-7; 9 bases are a match to TRBD2. Germline-derived CDR1 and CDR2 are GTSNPN and SVGIG (reference sequence). J gave up 2 bases and V 3 bases, and 2 bases lay outside the gene matches. The CDR3 covers 13 residues. The CDR3 DNA reads TGTGCCTGGAGGGTAGCGGGAGCCTACGAGCAGTACTTC. Protein: CAWRVAGAYEQYF.

This clone has only one observation. DNA for the CDR3: TGTGCCAGCAGCTTAGGGACTAGAGTGGATACGCAGTATTTT. It encodes CASSLGTRVDTQYF. V usage is TRBV11-2 and J usage is TRBJ2-3; 7 nucleotides match TRBD2. V gave up 1 base and J gave up 6 bases; unmatched junction bases: 4. The germline V gene encodes CDR1 SGHAT and CDR2 FQNNGV. There are 14 residues in the CDR3.

The chain joins TRBV6-5 to TRBJ1-1, with D tentatively TRBD1 (6 bases). V dropped 2 bases and J dropped 1 base, with 8 bases sitting between them. The germline V gene has CDR1 MNHEY and CDR2 SVGAGI. This CDR3 has 14 residues. The CDR3 DNA is TGTGCCAGCAGTTACCTACAGGGGAACACTGAAGCTTTCTTT. It translates to CASSYLQGNTEAFF.

The V gene is TRBV27, the J gene TRBJ1-2; perhaps TRBD1 as D (6 bases). The V gene's germline CDR1 is MNHEY and CDR2 SMNVEV (reference sequence). This CDR3 comprises 13 residues. V was pared by 2 bases and J by 4 bases, with 8 bases between. The CDR3 DNA reads as TGTGCCAGCAGTTTACGGGACACCTATGGCTACACCTTC. It encodes CASSLRDTYGYTF.

V is TRBV7-2 and J is TRBJ2-1; 13 bases are a match to TRBD2. The CDR3 consists of 16 residues. From germline, CDR1 is SGHTA and CDR2 FQGNSA. V lost 1 base, J lost 11 bases, and 8 bases stayed unmatched. For the CDR3, the DNA is TGTGCCAGCAGCTTAGTCGACGGACTAGCGGGAGTAAAGCAGTTCTTC. Encoded protein: CASSLVDGLAGVKQFF.

This chain joins TRBV7-2 and TRBJ2-7, with 9 bases matching TRBD2. V shed 1 base and J 7 bases; nucleotides not matched to a gene: 2. The CDR3 runs to 13 residues. From germline, CDR1 is SGHTA and CDR2 FQGNSA. CDR3 loop: CASSLGLADEQYF. CDR3 bases: TGTGCCAGCAGCTTAGGACTAGCGGATGAGCAGTACTTC.

This chain links TRBV7-2 with TRBJ2-1; D is unresolved. Trimming removed 5 bases at V and 6 bases at J, with 11 bases between. Germline V lookup: CDR1 SGHTA, CDR2 FQGNSA. The CDR3 totals 13 residues. The CDR3 DNA sequence: TGTGCCAGCAGCCCACCCGTTGGCAATGAGCAGTTCTTC. Amino acids: CASSPPVGNEQFF.

The chain joins TRBV5-8 to TRBJ2-7; 7 bases line up with TRBD2. The CDR3 is made up of 14 amino acids. V gave up 1 base and J gave up 3 bases; unmatched junction bases: 4. Germline-derived CDR1 and CDR2 are SGHTS and YDEGEE. The chain's CDR3 is CASSLMGGSYEQYF. The CDR3 DNA is TGTGCCAGCAGCTTGATGGGCGGGAGCTACGAGCAGTACTTC.

The chain has TRBV19 and TRBJ2-4; TRBD2 is a possible D gene (6 bases). The CDR3 covers 16 residues. The germline V gene has CDR1 LNHDA and CDR2 SQIVND (reference sequence). Trimming left V 6 bases short and J 5 bases short, with 20 bases between. CDR3 sequence: CASRPLSGTLENIQYF. CDR3 DNA sequence: TGTGCCAGTAGGCCCCTCTCCGGGACTCTGGAAAACATTCAGTACTTC. Complete variable domain (other parts from reference TRBV19 and TRBJ2-4): DGGITQSPKYLFRKEGQNVTLSCEQNLNHDAMYWYRQDPGQGLRLIYYSQIVNDFQKGDIAEGYSVSREKKESFPLTVTSAQKNPTAFYLCASRPLSGTLENIQYFGAGTRLSVL.

This clone was recorded a few times. The chain combines TRBV19 with TRBJ2-7, with a possible D match to TRBD1 (5 bases). The V end lost 2 bases, the J end lost 1 base, and 12 bases lay between the germline ends. Germline loops: CDR1 LNHDA, CDR2 SQIVND (reference sequence). This CDR3 spans 15 amino acids. The DNA for the CDR3 is TGTGCCAGTAGTATACGTTCCAGGGAATCCTACGAGCAGTACTTC. It yields the protein CASSIRSRESYEQYF.

The chain recombines TRBV6-1 with TRBJ1-2; TRBD1 might be the D (6 bases). The germline gives CDR1 MNHNS, CDR2 SASEGT. Trimming removed 0 bases at V and 6 bases at J, with 14 bases between. This CDR3 has 15 amino acids. In nucleotides, the CDR3 is TGTGCCAGCAGTGAAGCGTGGGGACGACAGGATGGCTACACCTTC. Its protein product is CASSEAWGRQDGYTF.

CDR3 coding DNA: TGTGCCTGGACCTCCCCGGCAGGGGGCTACTATGGCTACACCTTC. As protein: CAWTSPAGGYYGYTF. This chain uses TRBV30 with TRBJ1-2; 8 positions agree with TRBD1. Trimming at V came to 4 bases and at J to 3 bases, leaving 10 bases not matched to a gene. Germline CDR1 reads GTSNPN; CDR2 reads SVGIG (reference sequence). CDR3 length: 15 amino acids.

This clone showed up just a few times. The V gene is TRBV2, the J gene TRBJ2-1; 11 bases are a match to TRBD2. The junction had 8 bases not matched to a gene; V was cut back by 6 bases and J by 1 base. The CDR3 contains 17 residues. Germline V gene lookup returns CDR1 SNHLY and CDR2 FYNNEI. CDR3 sequence: CASRGVRLAGSYNEQFF. Written as DNA, the CDR3 is TGTGCCAGCAGGGGAGTTAGACTAGCGGGATCCTACAATGAGCAGTTCTTC.

The rearrangement links TRBV27 to TRBJ2-2, with D perhaps TRBD2 (5 bases). The germline V gene encodes CDR1 MNHEY and CDR2 SMNVEV (reference sequence). V was cut by 5 bases and J by 6 bases, with 16 bases left in between. The CDR3 contains 15 residues. CDR3 sequence (DNA): TGTGCCAGCAGTCATGCCTCTCTCGGGGCCGGGGAGCTGTTTTTT. Translating it yields CASSHASLGAGELFF.

This clone was recorded a few times. The chain employs TRBV4-2 and TRBJ1-2; D gene uncertain. The CDR3 is made up of 13 amino acids. From germline, CDR1 is LGHNA and CDR2 YNFKEQ. V was cut by 1 base and J by 3 bases, with 6 bases left in between. For the CDR3, the DNA is TGTGCCAGCAGCCAAGCTGAACACTATGGCTACACCTTC. It is translated as CASSQAEHYGYTF.